These 30 T cell receptor beta chains came from one sample sequenced in a study of T cells in Graves' hyperthyroidism and ophthalmopathy. Amplification of TCR beta CDR3 regions was performed using RNA transcripts as template. The HTBI set primed first-round TCR CDR3 RT-PCR. One entry per CDR3 protein, called by TCRdb with MiXCR from the multiplex PCR reads. This table has roughly 180,000 distinct CDR3 sequences, 9.4% appearing once. The sequenced sample was blood. Source of these receptors: a woman younger than 30 with Graves' hyperthyroidism that later progressed to Graves' ophthalmopathy.

This clonotype was counted ten times or more. The V call is TRBV10-3, the J call TRBJ1-1; D call uncertain. The germline gives CDR1 ENHRY, CDR2 SYGVKD. The CDR3 is made up of 13 amino acids. Trimming removed 4 bases from V and 1 base from J, with 7 bases in between. The CDR3 bases are TGTGCCATCAGTGCTCATGAGAACACTGAAGCTTTCTTT. Amino acids: CAISAHENTEAFF.

About this clonotype itself: A single base separates this from a much larger clone, so it may be a read error. The J gene is TRBJ2-7, the V gene TRBV10-2; D may match TRBD1 or TRBD2 (5 bases each). The CDR3 runs 15 residues. Germline V gene lookup returns CDR1 WSHSY and CDR2 SAAADI. DNA of the CDR3: TGCGCCAGCAGTGAGGTGAGGGGAGTGACCTACGAGCAGAACTTC. The encoded protein is CASSEVRGVTYEQNF.

This clonotype was observed at least ten times. The chain recombines TRBV29-1 with TRBJ1-1; 7 nucleotides align to TRBD1. This CDR3 region has 13 residues. Germline V gives CDR1 SQVTM, CDR2 ANQGSEA. J gave up 3 bases and V 4 bases, and 5 bases lay outside the gene matches. In nucleotides, the CDR3 is TGCAGCGTTGGATCCGGACAGGACACTGAAGCTTTCTTT. Amino acids: CSVGSGQDTEAFF.

In its sample, this clonotype was seen a few times. A much larger clonotype is one base distant, so this may be a read error. The J gene is TRBJ1-1, the V gene TRBV7-9; D is ambiguous. Trimming took 2 bases from V and 4 from J, leaving 17 bases between them. This CDR3 contains 16 residues. Germline CDR1 SEHNR, CDR2 FQNEAQ (reference sequence). The CDR3 loop reads CASSLYLLRASTEAFF. The CDR3 DNA reads as TGTGCCAGCAGCTTATATCTCCTCCGGGCGAGCACTGAAGCTTTCTTT.

This clonotype was counted ten times or more. The chain recombines TRBV6-1 with TRBJ1-1; D is ambiguous. This CDR3 has 15 residues. V was shortened by 2 bases and J by 2 bases, with 12 bases between the two germline ends. The germline gives CDR1 MNHNS, CDR2 SASEGT. Here the CDR3 DNA reads TGTGCCAGCAGTGAAACGCTGAACAGAAACACTGAAGCTTTCTTT. Translated, it gives CASSETLNRNTEAFF.

This clonotype was seen ten or more times. The V and J genes are TRBV19 and TRBJ2-3; 7 nucleotides align to TRBD1. The CDR3 covers 15 residues. Per the germline V gene, CDR1 is LNHDA and CDR2 is SQIVND (reference sequence). The trim removed 3 bases at V and 2 bases at J, leaving 5 bases unmatched. The CDR3 is CASSIRQGITDTQYF. The CDR3 DNA is TGTGCCAGTAGTATCCGACAGGGCATCACAGATACGCAGTATTTT.

The sample holds many counts of this clonotype. The chain is built from TRBV3-1 and TRBJ2-1; D gene uncertain. Trimming removed 0 bases from V and 7 bases from J, with 7 bases in between. This CDR3 region has 13 residues. Germline-derived CDR1 and CDR2 are LGHDT and YNNKEL (reference sequence). This CDR3 is CASSQDVANEQFF. Written as DNA, the CDR3 is TGTGCCAGCAGCCAAGATGTCGCTAATGAGCAGTTCTTC.

This clonotype was counted ten times or more. The chain uses TRBV12-3 or TRBV12-4 and TRBJ2-2; no reliable D call. V dropped 5 bases and J dropped 5 bases, with 6 bases sitting between them. There are 12 residues in the CDR3. The CDR3 DNA sequence: TGTGCCAGCAGTCCGAGTACCGGGGAGCTGTTTTTT. It encodes CASSPSTGELFF.

This clonotype was counted many times. The J gene is TRBJ2-7, the V gene TRBV5-5, with TRBD1 identical over 10 bases. Trimming cost V 4 bases and J 1 base; bases outside gene matches: 2. Germline loops: CDR1 SGHKS, CDR2 YYEKEE (reference sequence). This CDR3 has 14 residues. The CDR3 is CASSTDRGSYEQYF. CDR3 bases: TGTGCCAGCAGCACGGACAGGGGGTCCTACGAGCAGTACTTC. The full variable domain, with the rest looked up from reference TRBV5-5 and TRBJ2-7, is DAGVTQSPTHLIKTRGQQVTLRCSPISGHKSVSWYQQVLGQGPQFIFQYYEKEERGRGNFPDRFSARQFPNYSSELNVNALLLGDSALYLCASSTDRGSYEQYFGPGTRLTVT.

This clonotype was seen repeatedly, ten times or more. The CDR3 DNA is TGTGCCTGGAGCCATCCTCGGACGAGAAGAAAAGACCAGCCCCAGCATTTT. Translation: CAWSHPRTRRKDQPQHF. This chain uses TRBV30 with TRBJ1-5; D not certain. With 3 bases removed from V and 7 bases from J, the gap between germline ends came to 25 bases. From germline, CDR1 is GTSNPN and CDR2 SVGIG (reference sequence). This CDR3 comprises 17 residues. The entire variable domain, with the rest obtained from reference TRBV30 and TRBJ1-5, is as follows: SQTIHQWPATLVQPVGSPLSLECTVEGTSNPNLYWYRQAAGRGLQLLFYSVGIGQISSEVPQNLSASRPQDRQFILSSKKLLLSDSGFYLCAWSHPRTRRKDQPQHFGDGTRLSIL.

In its sample, this clonotype was seen many times. The V gene is TRBV27, the J gene TRBJ2-2; 11 nucleotides line up with TRBD2. This CDR3 has 15 amino acids. Germline CDR1 is MNHEY and CDR2 is SMNVEV (reference sequence). After removal of 5 bases from V and 4 bases from J, the junction contained 3 bases not matched to a gene. In nucleotides, the CDR3 is TGTGCCAGCAGTGTACTAGCGGGAGTCACCGGGGAGCTGTTTTTT. It translates to CASSVLAGVTGELFF.

This clonotype was detected many times. The V gene is TRBV12-3 or TRBV12-4, the J gene TRBJ2-7, with TRBD1 identical over 8 bases. This CDR3 has 14 amino acids. The V and J ends lost 7 bases and 4 bases, in that order; junction bases with no gene match: 9. CDR3 bases: TGTGCCAGCAAGGCCCAGGGGGCATCGTACGAGCAGTACTTC. As protein: CASKAQGASYEQYF.

This clonotype has a count of ten or more. V usage is TRBV6-1 and J usage is TRBJ2-2; 9 nucleotides match TRBD2. Unmatched junction bases numbered 7, after V lost 6 bases and J lost 2 bases. CDR1 and CDR2 from the germline V gene are MNHNS and SASEGT. The CDR3 spans 16 residues. CDR3 coding DNA: TGTGCCAGCAGGCCAACCGGGACTAGCAACACCGGGGAGCTGTTTTTT. Protein: CASRPTGTSNTGELFF.

At least ten counts were recorded for this clonotype. CDR3 nucleotide sequence: TGCGCCAGCAGCGGGACTAGCGGGGGACGGAATGAGCAGTTCTTC. Its protein product is CASSGTSGGRNEQFF. The rearrangement links TRBV5-1 to TRBJ2-1, with 14 bases that match TRBD2. There are 15 residues in the CDR3. The trim removed 4 bases at V and 7 bases at J, leaving 4 bases unmatched. Germline-derived CDR1 and CDR2 are SGHRS and YFSETQ.

This clonotype was seen ten or more times. CDR3 in DNA: TGTGCCAGCAGTCCTCAGCGGGGGACGAGCACAGATACGCAGTATTTT. Its protein is CASSPQRGTSTDTQYF. V usage is TRBV12-3 or TRBV12-4 and J usage is TRBJ2-3; 8 bases align to TRBD2. The CDR3 runs to 16 residues. The V segment lost 5 bases and the J segment 0 bases; nucleotides outside the gene matches: 7.

This clonotype was recorded a few times. This could be a read error, since a much larger clone is one nucleotide away. The chain carries TRBV2 and TRBJ1-5, with no clear D. This CDR3 is 12 amino acids long. Germline values: CDR1 SNHLY, CDR2 FYNNEI. V was pared by 6 bases and J by 7 bases, with 10 bases between. The CDR3 DNA reads as TGTGCCAGCAGGGGCTGGGTCCAGCCCCAGCATTTT. It translates to CASRGWVQPQHF.

This sequence joins TRBV5-4 and TRBJ1-5, with 8 bases aligning to TRBD1. J lost 8 bases, V lost 7 bases, and 20 bases had no gene match. Germline V lookup: CDR1 SGHNT, CDR2 YYREEE (reference sequence). CDR3 size: 17 residues. CDR3 nucleotides: TGTGCCAGCCCAAGAGGGGATACAGGGGGGGAAAAGGAGCCCCAGCATTTT. Protein product: CASPRGDTGGEKEPQHF. The entire variable domain, with the rest obtained from reference TRBV5-4 and TRBJ1-5, is as follows: ETGVTQSPTHLIKTRGQQVTLRCSSQSGHNTVSWYQQALGQGPQFIFQYYREEENGRGNFPPRFSGLQFPNYSSELNVNALELDDSALYLCASPRGDTGGEKEPQHFGDGTRLSIL.

There are many counts of this clonotype. The V gene is TRBV11-2, the J gene TRBJ2-5; D is undetermined. This CDR3 is built from 15 residues. CDR1 and CDR2 from the germline V gene are SGHAT and FQNNGV. Trimming shortened V by 3 bases and J by 0 bases, and 11 bases separated the two germline ends. For the CDR3, the DNA is TGTGCCAGCAGCTTCTCACGGGCTAACCAAGAGACCCAGTACTTC. Protein: CASSFSRANQETQYF.

This clonotype was recorded at least ten times. The chain links TRBV28 to TRBJ2-3, with 15 bases fitting TRBD2. Germline assignment: CDR1 MDHEN and CDR2 SYDVKM. V was pared by 6 bases and J by 6 bases, with 16 bases of the junction left unmatched. The CDR3 is 19 residues long. CDR3 sequence reads: CASSSYGLAGGPIGDTQYF. The CDR3 DNA reads TGTGCCAGCAGCTCCTACGGACTAGCGGGAGGGCCTATAGGGGATACGCAGTATTTT.

This clonotype appeared many times. The chain is built from TRBV11-2 and TRBJ2-7; no reliable D call. V was shortened by 5 bases and J by 5 bases, with 16 bases between the two germline ends. The CDR3 is 14 amino acids. Per the germline V gene, CDR1 is SGHAT and CDR2 is FQNNGV. CDR3: CASSVRRQHDEQYF. The CDR3, as DNA: TGTGCCAGCAGCGTAAGGCGGCAACACGACGAGCAGTACTTC. Based on the CDR3 plus reference TRBV11-2 and TRBJ2-7, the full variable domain is EAGVAQSPRYKIIEKRQSVAFWCNPISGHATLYWYQQILGQGPKLLIQFQNNGVVDDSQLPKDRFSAERLKGVDSTLKIQPAKLEDSAVYLCASSVRRQHDEQYFGPGTRLTVT.

This clonotype was seen at least ten times. V is TRBV12-3 or TRBV12-4 and J is TRBJ1-4; TRBD1 matches at 10 bases. CDR3 size: 15 residues. The ends lost 5 bases at V and 8 bases at J; junction bases unmatched: 8. The CDR3 loop reads CASSTRQGAGEKLFF. The CDR3, as DNA: TGTGCCAGCAGTACTCGACAGGGGGCGGGAGAAAAACTGTTTTTT.

This clonotype was seen many times. The chain combines TRBV20-1 with TRBJ2-7; D might be TRBD1 or TRBD2, each matching 6 bases. V gave up 5 bases and J gave up 6 bases, with 11 bases separating them. From germline, CDR1 is DFQATT and CDR2 SNEGSKA (reference sequence). The CDR3 has 11 residues. DNA of the CDR3: TGCAGTGCTTTAGGGGGGTTCGAGCAGTACTTC. This gives the protein CSALGGFEQYF.

This clonotype was counted a few times. J is TRBJ2-1 and V is TRBV28, with TRBD2 matching 16 bases. J gave up 6 bases and V 7 bases, and 6 bases lay outside the gene matches. Germline CDR1 is MDHEN and CDR2 is SYDVKM. The CDR3 spans 16 residues. The CDR3 loop is CASTLGLAGGANEQFF. For the CDR3, the DNA is TGTGCCAGCACCCTGGGACTAGCGGGAGGGGCCAATGAGCAGTTCTTC. Looking up the rest from reference TRBV28 and TRBJ2-1 gives the full variable domain: DVKVTQSSRYLVKRTGEKVFLECVQDMDHENMFWYRQDPGLGLRLIYFSYDVKMKEKGDIPEGYSVSREKKERFSLILESASTNQTSMYLCASTLGLAGGANEQFFGPGTRLTVL.

The chain is built from TRBV30 and TRBJ1-2, with D uncertain. Germline V gives CDR1 GTSNPN, CDR2 SVGIG (reference sequence). With 5 bases removed from V and 2 bases from J, the gap between germline ends came to 18 bases. CDR3 length: 15 residues. CDR3 loop: CAWVPPRSRNYGYTF. The CDR3 coding sequence is TGTGCCTGGGTGCCCCCTCGCAGCAGAAACTATGGCTACACCTTC.

This chain joins TRBV25-1 and TRBJ2-7; weak D call: TRBD2 (6 bases). CDR3 length equals 20 residues. Deletions cut 2 bases from V and 4 bases from J, with 30 bases between. Germline-derived CDR1 and CDR2 are MGHDK and SYGVNS. The CDR3 coding sequence is TGTGCCAGCAGTGAAACAAGGGTCGGGGAGCGGGTAGAAGCGTTATACGAGCAGTACTTC. It translates to CASSETRVGERVEALYEQYF.

V gene TRBV9 combines with J gene TRBJ2-5; maybe TRBD1 (6 bases). The CDR3 covers 14 residues. V was cut by 5 bases and J by 5 bases, with 16 bases left in between. Germline CDR1 is SGDLS and CDR2 is YYNGEE. The CDR3, as DNA: TGTGCCAGCAGTGAGGGACATCCCCAGGAGACCCAGTACTTC. It encodes CASSEGHPQETQYF.

This clonotype was counted ten times or more. V and J are TRBV6-1 and TRBJ2-2; 12 bases align to TRBD2. The ends lost 4 bases at V and 4 bases at J; junction bases unmatched: 7. Germline values: CDR1 MNHNS, CDR2 SASEGT. The CDR3 length is 17 residues. In nucleotides, the CDR3 is TGTGCCAGCAGTGTCTTACTAGCGGGGGGTCTCACCGGGGAGCTGTTTTTT. It codes for CASSVLLAGGLTGELFF.

This clonotype was seen more than once but under ten times. V gene TRBV27 combines with J gene TRBJ1-1, with TRBD1 matching over 9 bases. The germline V gene has CDR1 MNHEY and CDR2 SMNVEV (reference sequence). This CDR3 is built from 14 residues. With 6 bases clipped from V and 4 bases from J, the junction kept 6 bases outside the gene matches. CDR3 sequence: CASRRQGEGTEAFF. The DNA of the CDR3 is TGTGCCAGCAGACGACAGGGGGAAGGCACTGAAGCTTTCTTT.

This clonotype occurred many times. The V and J genes are TRBV29-1 and TRBJ1-1, with D unclear. CDR3 length: 14 residues. CDR1 is SQVTM and CDR2 is ANQGSEA in the germline V gene. The V end lost 7 bases, the J end lost 3 bases, and 18 bases lay between the germline ends. CDR3: CSGHSLYGDTEAFF. CDR3 sequence (DNA): TGCAGCGGTCACAGCCTTTACGGGGACACTGAAGCTTTCTTT.

The table lists this clonotype with many counts. This chain connects TRBV28 to TRBJ2-5; D is unresolved. There are 13 residues in the CDR3. Germline V gives CDR1 MDHEN, CDR2 SYDVKM. Deletions cut 6 bases from V and 5 bases from J, with 13 bases between. The CDR3 coding sequence is TGTGCCAGCAGGGACCATTCGGAGGAGACCCAGTACTTC. Its protein is CASRDHSEETQYF.